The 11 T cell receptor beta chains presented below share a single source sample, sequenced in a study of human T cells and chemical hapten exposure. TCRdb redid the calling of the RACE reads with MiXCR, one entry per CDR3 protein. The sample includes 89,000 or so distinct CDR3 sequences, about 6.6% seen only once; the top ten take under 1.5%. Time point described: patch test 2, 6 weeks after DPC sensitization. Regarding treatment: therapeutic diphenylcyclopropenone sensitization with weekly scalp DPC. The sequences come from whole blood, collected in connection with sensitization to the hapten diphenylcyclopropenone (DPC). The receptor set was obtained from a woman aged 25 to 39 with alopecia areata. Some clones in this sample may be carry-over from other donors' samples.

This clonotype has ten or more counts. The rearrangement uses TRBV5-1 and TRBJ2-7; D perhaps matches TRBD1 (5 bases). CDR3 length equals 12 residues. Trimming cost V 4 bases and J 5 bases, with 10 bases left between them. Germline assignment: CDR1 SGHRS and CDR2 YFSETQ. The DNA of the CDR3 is TGCGCCAGCAGCACCAGGGCGGACGAGCAGTACTTC. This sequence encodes CASSTRADEQYF.

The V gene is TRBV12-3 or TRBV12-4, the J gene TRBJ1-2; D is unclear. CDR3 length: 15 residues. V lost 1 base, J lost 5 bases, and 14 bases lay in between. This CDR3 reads CASSLDPSPSYGYTF. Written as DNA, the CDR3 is TGTGCCAGCAGTTTAGATCCTTCACCTTCGTATGGCTACACCTTC.

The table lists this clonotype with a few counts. In nucleotides, the CDR3 is TGTGCCAGCAGCTTTGCGGGCGGAAACACCATATATTTT. This encodes CASSFAGGNTIYF. This chain joins TRBV7-2 and TRBJ1-3; unclear D gene. V was cut by 3 bases and J by 4 bases, with 7 bases left in between. Germline-derived CDR1 and CDR2 are SGHTA and FQGNSA. The CDR3 has 13 amino acids.

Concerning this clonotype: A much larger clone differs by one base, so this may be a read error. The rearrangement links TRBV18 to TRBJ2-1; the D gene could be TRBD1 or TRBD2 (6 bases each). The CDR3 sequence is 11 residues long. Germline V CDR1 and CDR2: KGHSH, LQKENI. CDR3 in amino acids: CVTGGANEQFF. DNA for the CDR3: TGTGTCACCGGGGGCGCGAATGAGCAGTTCTTC. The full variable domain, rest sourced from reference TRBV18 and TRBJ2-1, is NAGVMQNPRHLVRRRGQEARLRCSPMKGHSHVYWYRQLPEEGLKFMVYLQKENIIDESGMPKERFSAEFPKEGPSILRIQQVVRGDSAAYFCVTGGANEQFFGPGTRLTVL.

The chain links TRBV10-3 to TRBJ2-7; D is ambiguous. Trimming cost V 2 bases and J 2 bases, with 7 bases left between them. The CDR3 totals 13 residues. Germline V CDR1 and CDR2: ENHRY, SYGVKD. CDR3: CAISEGEPYEQYF. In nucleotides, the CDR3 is TGTGCCATCAGTGAGGGAGAGCCCTACGAGCAGTACTTC.

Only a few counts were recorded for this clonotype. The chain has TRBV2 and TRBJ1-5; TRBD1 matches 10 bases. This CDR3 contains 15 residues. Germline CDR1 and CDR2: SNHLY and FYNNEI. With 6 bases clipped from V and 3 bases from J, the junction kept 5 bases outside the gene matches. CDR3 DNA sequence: TGTGCCAGCAGGACCGGGACAGGGGTCAATCAGCCCCAGCATTTT. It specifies CASRTGTGVNQPQHF.

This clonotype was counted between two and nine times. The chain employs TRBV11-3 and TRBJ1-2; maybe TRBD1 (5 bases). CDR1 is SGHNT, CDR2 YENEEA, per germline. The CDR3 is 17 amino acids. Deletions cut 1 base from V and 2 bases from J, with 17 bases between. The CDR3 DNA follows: TGTGCCAGCAGCTTAGGTCTCCAGGGTTCCGGAAACTATGGCTACACCTTC. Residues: CASSLGLQGSGNYGYTF.

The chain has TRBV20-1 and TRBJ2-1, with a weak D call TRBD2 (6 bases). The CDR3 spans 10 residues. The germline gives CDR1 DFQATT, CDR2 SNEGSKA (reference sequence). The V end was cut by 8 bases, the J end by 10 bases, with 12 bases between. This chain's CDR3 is CSWGVGEQFF. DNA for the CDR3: TGCAGTTGGGGGGTCGGGGAGCAGTTCTTC.

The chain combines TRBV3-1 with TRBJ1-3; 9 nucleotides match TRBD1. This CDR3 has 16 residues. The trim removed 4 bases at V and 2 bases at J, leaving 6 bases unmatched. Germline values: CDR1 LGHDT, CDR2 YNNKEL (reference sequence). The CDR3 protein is CASSPAWTGAGNTIYF. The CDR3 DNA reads TGTGCCAGCAGCCCGGCTTGGACAGGGGCTGGAAACACCATATATTTT.

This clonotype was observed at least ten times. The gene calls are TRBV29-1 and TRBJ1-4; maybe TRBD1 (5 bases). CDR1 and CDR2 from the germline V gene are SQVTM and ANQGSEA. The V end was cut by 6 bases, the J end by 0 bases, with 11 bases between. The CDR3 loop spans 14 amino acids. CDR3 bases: TGCAGCGTCCCTGACAGTGCAACTAATGAAAAACTGTTTTTT. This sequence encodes CSVPDSATNEKLFF.

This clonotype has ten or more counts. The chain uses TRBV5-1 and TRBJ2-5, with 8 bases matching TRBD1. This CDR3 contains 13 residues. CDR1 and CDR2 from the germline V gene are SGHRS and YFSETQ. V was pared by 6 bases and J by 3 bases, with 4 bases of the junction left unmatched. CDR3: CASTPTGEETQYF. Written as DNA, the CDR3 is TGCGCCAGCACCCCGACAGGGGAAGAGACCCAGTACTTC.